These T cell receptor beta chains were read from a single sample in a study of T cells after yellow fever vaccination. TCRdb re-called the 5' RACE reads through MiXCR, storing one row per CDR3 protein. The data hold more than 300,000 distinct CDR3 sequences, with around 4.3% observed a single time. The sequences come from PBMCs, collected 15 days after the yellow fever booster vaccination. The receptors originated from a man aged 18 to 35 who received the YFV17D yellow fever vaccine. The CDR3 runs from the conserved cysteine through the conserved F or W. The D gene is left open where the match is weak. Clone size is stated in some rows and not others, as once, few, many or a class when expanded.

>TRBD1|TRBV18|17|few|TRBJ1-1
CASSQYRIRTGVTEAFF
TGTGCCAGCTCACAGTATCGCATAAGGACAGGGGTAACTGAAGCTTTCTTT
>NA|TRBV4-1|16|NA|TRBJ1-2
CASSDLGLKANYGYTF
TGCGCCAGCAGCGACCTCGGACTCAAAGCTAACTATGGCTACACCTTC
>TRBD2|TRBV7-3|15|many|TRBJ2-5
CASSLSGLAKETQYF
TGTGCCAGCAGCTTAAGTGGACTAGCTAAAGAGACCCAGTACTTC
>NA|TRBV20-1|11|many|TRBJ1-2
CSATDNYGYTF
TGCAGTGCGACCGACAACTATGGCTACACCTTC
>NA|TRBV20-1|14|NA|TRBJ1-1
CSARPKWVNTEAFF
TGCAGTGCTAGACCTAAATGGGTGAACACTGAAGCTTTCTTT
>NA|TRBV20-1|16|NA|TRBJ2-1
CSARPPGGIVYNEQFF
TGCAGTGCTCGTCCACCAGGAGGGATAGTATACAATGAGCAGTTCTTC
>TRBD1|TRBV6-5|15|few|TRBJ2-1
CASSPGQGAGNEQFF
TGTGCCAGCAGCCCAGGGCAGGGGGCGGGCAATGAGCAGTTCTTC
>NA|TRBV27|14|few|TRBJ1-1
CASSFFDSNTEAFF
TGTGCCAGCAGTTTTTTCGACTCGAACACTGAAGCTTTCTTT
>TRBD2|TRBV7-2|17|NA|TRBJ2-3
CASSLVYLAGGTDTQYF
TGTGCCAGCAGCTTAGTATATCTAGCGGGAGGAACAGATACGCAGTATTTT
>NA|TRBV6-5|13|many|TRBJ1-3
CASSAFSGNTIYF
TGTGCCAGCAGCGCGTTTTCTGGAAACACCATATATTTT
>NA|TRBV10-3|12|few|TRBJ1-2
CAISVQGRGYTF
TGTGCCATCAGTGTCCAGGGTCGGGGCTACACCTTC
>NA|TRBV20-1|14|many|TRBJ1-1
CSAPVEGMNTEAFF
TGCAGTGCCCCCGTAGAGGGGATGAACACTGAAGCTTTCTTT
>NA|TRBV12-3/TRBV12-4|15|NA|TRBJ1-1
CASRHRSQANTEAFF
TGTGCCAGCAGACACCGCTCACAGGCGAACACTGAAGCTTTCTTT
>TRBD2|TRBV7-2|19|few|TRBJ2-3
CASSTDSGGGRMFTDTQYF
TGTGCCAGCAGCACGGACAGCGGCGGGGGGCGCATGTTCACAGATACGCAGTATTTT
>NA|TRBV6-2/TRBV6-3|19|NA|TRBJ1-5
CASSRGWRGVNINNQPQHF
TGTGCCAGCAGCCGTGGGTGGCGCGGTGTTAATATTAACAATCAGCCCCAGCATTTT
>NA|TRBV29-1|12|many|TRBJ2-5
CSVAVSQETQYF
TGCAGCGTTGCGGTCAGTCAAGAGACCCAGTACTTC
>NA|TRBV27|19|few|TRBJ2-1
CASSLSTRQAEDSYNEQFF
TGTGCCAGCAGTTTATCCACCCGACAGGCAGAAGATTCCTACAATGAGCAGTTCTTC
>NA|TRBV12-3/TRBV12-4|16|many|TRBJ2-6
CASSLRGGTGANVLTF
TGTGCCAGCAGTTTAAGAGGGGGGACTGGGGCCAACGTCCTGACTTTC
>TRBD2|TRBV5-1|16|NA|TRBJ2-1
CASSQPLAGVYNEQFF
TGCGCCAGCAGCCAACCACTAGCGGGGGTCTACAATGAGCAGTTCTTC
>NA|TRBV7-9|16|many|TRBJ2-1
CASSPREGTNVNEQFF
TGTGCCAGCAGCCCTCGAGAGGGAACTAACGTCAATGAGCAGTTCTTC
>NA|TRBV20-1|15|NA|TRBJ2-3
CSAGAGAGGTDTQYF
TGCAGTGCTGGGGCAGGGGCGGGGGGCACAGATACGCAGTATTTT
>NA|TRBV12-3/TRBV12-4|16|few|TRBJ2-1
CASSYPLRAGRNEQFF
TGTGCCAGCAGCTACCCCCTCAGGGCAGGCCGCAATGAGCAGTTCTTC
>TRBD2|TRBV20-1|14|few|TRBJ2-1
CSAIGASGGLEQLF
TGCAGTGCTATAGGAGCTAGCGGGGGCCTGGAGCAGCTCTTC
>NA|TRBV5-6|18|NA|TRBJ1-6
CASSFPSGRSSYNSPLHF
TGTGCCAGCAGCTTTCCATCGGGAAGGAGCTCCTATAATTCACCCCTCCACTTT
>TRBD2|TRBV7-8|18|NA|TRBJ2-3
CASSPTGSVAGGGDTQYF
TGTGCCAGCAGCCCCACTGGGAGCGTAGCGGGGGGTGGAGATACGCAGTATTTT
>TRBD1|TRBV28|12|many|TRBJ2-5
CATDRPGGTQYF
TGTGCCACGGACAGGCCTGGCGGGACCCAGTACTTC
>NA|TRBV6-2/TRBV6-3|15|few|TRBJ2-7
CASSSEGASSYEQYF
TGTGCCAGCAGTTCGGAGGGGGCCAGCTCCTACGAGCAGTACTTC
>NA|TRBV7-3|13|few|TRBJ2-5
CASSLRNQETQYF
TGTGCCAGCAGCTTACGTAACCAAGAGACCCAGTACTTC
>TRBD1|TRBV5-1|15|many|TRBJ2-1
CASTHDRVSYNEQFF
TGCGCCAGCACCCACGACAGGGTCTCCTACAATGAGCAGTTCTTC